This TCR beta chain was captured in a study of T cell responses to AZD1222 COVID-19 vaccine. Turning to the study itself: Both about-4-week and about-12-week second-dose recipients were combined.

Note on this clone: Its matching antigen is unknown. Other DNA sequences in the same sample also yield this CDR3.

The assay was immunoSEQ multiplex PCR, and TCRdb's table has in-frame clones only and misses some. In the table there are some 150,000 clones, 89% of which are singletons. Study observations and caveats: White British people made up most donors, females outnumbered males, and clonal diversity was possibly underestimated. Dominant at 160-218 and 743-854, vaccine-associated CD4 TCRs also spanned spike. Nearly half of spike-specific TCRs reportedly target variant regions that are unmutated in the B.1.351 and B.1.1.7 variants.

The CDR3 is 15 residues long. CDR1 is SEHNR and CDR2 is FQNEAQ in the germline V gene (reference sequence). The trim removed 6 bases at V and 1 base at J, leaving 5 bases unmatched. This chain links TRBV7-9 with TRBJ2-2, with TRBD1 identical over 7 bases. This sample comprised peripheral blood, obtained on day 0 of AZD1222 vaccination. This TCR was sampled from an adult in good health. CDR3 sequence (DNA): TGTGCCAGCAGACCCGGGACAGTGAACACCGGGGAGCTGTTTTTT. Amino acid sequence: CASRPGTVNTGELFF.